This T cell receptor (beta chain) appears in the sequencing data of a study of beta chain features in type 1 diabetes. The CDR3 is made up of 15 amino acids. V gave up 3 bases and J gave up 0 bases, with 12 bases separating them. Germline V gene sequence: CDR1 SGHTA, CDR2 FQGNSA. This clone was detected a few times. TCRB transcripts that were expressed got sequenced, as all of the isolated RNA had been reverse transcribed. The protocol was immunoSEQ multiplex PCR, while the TCRdb copy is restricted to in-frame clones and leaves out a portion. The data hold 300,000 to 350,000 clones, with less than 20% observed a single time.

The receptor was derived from a woman aged 18-30 years in good health. The chain recombines TRBV7-2 with TRBJ2-7, with D possibly matching TRBD2 (6 bases). What was sequenced was naive CD4+ T cells from blood. CDR3 DNA sequence: TGTGCCAGCAGCTTTCTAGCGCTTAGCTCCTACGAGCAGTACTTC. As protein: CASSFLALSSYEQYF.